This T cell receptor (beta chain) was identified in a study of blood T cell repertoires in COVID-19. About the study: The United States, Italy and Spain were the sources of the acute and convalescent COVID-19 samples. PBMCs, B-cell-depleted T cells, or T cells were the source of the cDNA or gDNA that made up the material.

The CDR3 spans 13 residues. Trimming pared 3 bases from V and 6 bases from J, leaving 11 bases between. Germline values: CDR1 WSHSY, CDR2 SAAADI. Source study methods: How many nucleated cells were present was estimated from reference gene primer amplification. Measured with immunoSEQ multiplex PCR; TCRdb has only the in-frame clones, and not every one. The DNA gave D and trimming, while V, J and clone size come from that table. In the table there are roughly 180,000 clones, under 90% of which are singletons. Sequencing input: peripheral blood. The origin of this receptor is a human donor in a cohort sampled during active COVID-19. V usage is TRBV10-2 and J usage is TRBJ2-5; D may be TRBD2 (5 bases). The CDR3 DNA follows: TGCGCCAGCAGTGAAAGCGGAGGCAAGACCCAGTACTTC. It codes for CASSESGGKTQYF.